Each of the 25 T cell receptor beta chains below was sequenced from the same sample in a study of blood T cell repertoires in COVID-19 (dated by TCRdb to between 2020 and 2021). The library was generated by the immunoSEQ multiplex PCR assay. The source is immuneACCESS, and TCRdb retained only in-frame sequences with V and J called. Part of the clones is not carried over; for the studies checked, unresolved V genes explain less than half of this, and the remainder is unexplained. Within this sample are roughly 250,000 clones, with about 80% of them counted one time only. Of the sample, 2.5% to 4% falls within the top ten clones. Sequences were obtained from peripheral blood. These TCRs come from an elderly woman with acute or convalescent COVID-19.

The chain recombines TRBV6-2 or TRBV6-3 with TRBJ1-5; weak D call: TRBD1 (6 bases). Germline V CDR1 and CDR2: MNHEY, SVGEGT. Trimming removed 4 bases at V and 3 bases at J, with 19 bases between. This CDR3 has 17 residues. This chain's CDR3 is CASSSPGQIRVNQPQHF. The CDR3, as DNA: TGTGCCAGCAGTTCCCCAGGACAGATTCGGGTCAATCAGCCCCAGCATTTT.

The V gene is TRBV6-5, the J gene TRBJ1-1, with 7 bases matching TRBD1. CDR3 length equals 15 residues. CDR1 is MNHEY and CDR2 is SVGAGI in the germline V gene. Losses at the gene ends were 6 bases for V and 2 bases for J; bases not matched to a gene: 9. In nucleotides, the CDR3 is TGTGCCAGCAGACAACACAGGGGCCCAAACACTGAAGCTTTCTTT. Protein product: CASRQHRGPNTEAFF.

J is TRBJ1-5 and V is TRBV2; maybe TRBD1 (5 bases). The V end was cut by 6 bases, the J end by 7 bases, with 16 bases between. Per germline, CDR1 SNHLY and CDR2 FYNNEI. The CDR3 consists of 14 residues. The CDR3 spells CASRGVSPGQPQHF. As DNA, the CDR3 is TGTGCCAGCAGAGGGGTGTCCCCTGGGCAGCCCCAGCATTTT. The variable domain in full, completed from reference TRBV2 and TRBJ1-5, reads EPEVTQTPSHQVTQMGQEVILRCVPISNHLYFYWYRQILGQKVEFLVSFYNNEISEKSEIFDDQFSVERPDGSNFTLKIRSTKLEDSAMYFCASRGVSPGQPQHFGDGTRLSIL.

This sequence joins TRBV4-1 and TRBJ2-3; no reliable D call. Germline-derived CDR1 and CDR2 are MGHRA and YSYEKL. The CDR3 has 14 amino acids. The V end was cut by 0 bases, the J end by 4 bases, with 8 bases between. CDR3 sequence reads: CASSQETVADTQYF. CDR3 DNA sequence: TGCGCCAGCAGCCAAGAAACGGTTGCAGATACGCAGTATTTT.

This chain uses TRBV7-9 with TRBJ1-6; no clear D gene. The CDR3 spans 13 residues. Germline assignment: CDR1 SEHNR and CDR2 FQNEAQ (reference sequence). V was cut by 3 bases and J by 5 bases, with 5 bases left in between. This chain's CDR3 is CASSLRDNSPLHF. CDR3 DNA sequence: TGTGCCAGCAGCTTGAGGGATAATTCACCCCTCCACTTT.

This chain uses TRBV4-3 with TRBJ1-1, with a possible D match to TRBD1 (5 bases). The CDR3 consists of 14 residues. The germline gives CDR1 LGHNA, CDR2 YSLEER. Trimming took 0 bases from V and 4 from J, leaving 9 bases between them. CDR3 amino acids: CASSQEGAGTEAFF. CDR3 nucleotides: TGCGCCAGCAGCCAAGAAGGGGCCGGCACTGAAGCTTTCTTT.

This clone was seen once. The chain uses TRBV9 and TRBJ1-2; 8 bases match TRBD1. The germline CDR1 and CDR2 sequences are SGDLS and YYNGEE. CDR3 length equals 15 residues. V gave up 4 bases and J gave up 0 bases; unmatched junction bases: 5. CDR3 DNA sequence: TGTGCCAGCAGCCCCGGACAGGGACCTAACTATGGCTACACCTTC. It specifies CASSPGQGPNYGYTF. The full variable domain, completed using reference TRBV9 and TRBJ1-2, is DSGVTQTPKHLITATGQRVTLRCSPRSGDLSVYWYQQSLDQGLQFLIQYYNGEERAKGNILERFSAQQFPDLHSELNLSSLELGDSALYFCASSPGQGPNYGYTFGSGTRLTVV.

The chain carries TRBV6-2 or TRBV6-3 and TRBJ1-6; TRBD1 is a possible D gene (5 bases). The germline V gene has CDR1 MNHEY and CDR2 SVGEGT. V was pared by 2 bases and J by 8 bases, with 13 bases between. The CDR3 spans 15 residues. CDR3 sequence (DNA): TGTGCCAGCAGTTACGCGGGGGGGGTAGATTCACCCCTCCACTTT. This encodes CASSYAGGVDSPLHF.

The DNA for the CDR3 is TGTGCCAGCAGCCAAGATCGGGGCGGGGCTAGCGTTGGAACCTGGGAAGAGACCCAGTACTTC. This codes for CASSQDRGGASVGTWEETQYF. The chain carries TRBV3-1 (or the pseudogene TRBV3-2) and TRBJ2-5; D is perhaps TRBD2 (6 bases). Trimming stripped 0 bases from V and 3 bases from J, with 29 bases between. The CDR3 loop spans 21 amino acids. Germline V gives CDR1 LGHDT, CDR2 YNNKEL (reference sequence).

V is TRBV7-8 and J is TRBJ1-5, with 11 positions matching TRBD1. CDR1 and CDR2 (germline): SGHVS, FQNEAQ. The CDR3 spans 15 residues. V shed 6 bases and J 1 base; nucleotides not matched to a gene: 2. Here the CDR3 reads CASRRDRGSNQPQHF. CDR3 sequence (DNA): TGTGCCAGCAGACGGGACAGGGGGAGCAATCAGCCCCAGCATTTT.

The chain uses TRBV5-5 and TRBJ1-3; 9 bases agree with TRBD1. Germline CDR1 and CDR2: SGHKS and YYEKEE (reference sequence). The CDR3 sequence is 15 residues long. Trimming took 4 bases from V and 2 from J; bases not matched to a gene: 4. The CDR3 DNA follows: TGTGCCAGCAGCCCGGGGACAGGGACTGGAAACACCATATATTTT. It codes for CASSPGTGTGNTIYF.

This chain uses TRBV6-1 with TRBJ1-5; TRBD1 matches 7 bases. CDR3 length: 16 amino acids. Germline lookup yields CDR1 MNHNS and CDR2 SASEGT. V was clipped by 1 base and J by 7 bases; unmatched bases: 10. This CDR3 is CASSEGSTGARQPQHF. CDR3 nucleotides: TGTGCCAGCAGTGAAGGATCCACAGGGGCGAGACAGCCCCAGCATTTT.

V usage is TRBV30 and J usage is TRBJ2-1, with a weak D call TRBD1 (6 bases). The CDR3 has 12 residues. V was pared by 6 bases and J by 6 bases, with 12 bases between. Germline V CDR1 and CDR2: GTSNPN, SVGIG (reference sequence). CDR3 nucleotides: TGTGCCTGTACAGGGTTCCGCAATGAGCAGTTCTTC. This encodes CACTGFRNEQFF.

J is TRBJ2-7 and V is TRBV7-2; possibly TRBD1 for D (6 bases). This CDR3 comprises 12 residues. Trimming took off 5 bases at V and 6 bases at J, with 11 bases between the two ends. CDR1 and CDR2 (germline): SGHTA, FQGNSA. CDR3 DNA sequence: TGTGCCAGCAGCCTCTTGACAGGCGAGCAGTACTTC. Translation gives CASSLLTGEQYF.

V and J are TRBV27 and TRBJ2-1, with 12 nucleotides matching TRBD2. This CDR3 spans 16 amino acids. V lost 5 bases and J lost 7; bases outside the gene matches: 9. CDR1 is MNHEY and CDR2 is SMNVEV in the germline V gene (reference sequence). In nucleotides, the CDR3 is TGTGCCAGCAGTCCATCCCTCGGACTAGCGGGGAATGAGCAGTTCTTC. This translates into CASSPSLGLAGNEQFF.

The CDR3 here is CASSMGSNQPQHF. The CDR3 nucleotides are TGTGCCAGCAGCATGGGCAGCAATCAGCCCCAGCATTTT. The chain carries TRBV7-9 and TRBJ1-5; no clear D. The CDR3 contains 13 residues. Germline V gives CDR1 SEHNR, CDR2 FQNEAQ (reference sequence). The V and J ends lost 5 bases and 1 base respectively, with 6 bases between them.

The rearrangement uses TRBV11-3 and TRBJ2-1; 9 bases match TRBD1. This CDR3 region has 16 residues. The V gene's germline CDR1 is SGHNT and CDR2 YENEEA. V lost 2 bases, J lost 3 bases, and 5 bases stayed unmatched. The CDR3 region is CASSLSLGQGYNEQFF. The CDR3 nucleotides are TGTGCCAGCAGCTTAAGTCTGGGACAGGGCTACAATGAGCAGTTCTTC.

This sequence joins TRBV2 and TRBJ2-1, with a tentative D call TRBD2 (6 bases). Per germline, CDR1 SNHLY and CDR2 FYNNEI. V lost 3 bases to trimming and J lost 6 bases, with 15 bases between them. The CDR3 spans 15 residues. The CDR3 DNA is TGTGCCAGCAGTGATCAGTTTGGAGGGCGCAATGAGCAGTTCTTC. Protein: CASSDQFGGRNEQFF.

This chain connects TRBV5-3 to TRBJ2-5, with D tentatively TRBD1 (5 bases). TRBV5-3 is known as an ORF, though its function is uncertain. The V end was cut by 7 bases, the J end by 1 base, with 14 bases between. CDR3 length equals 14 residues. The CDR3 sequence: CARPQGHRQETQYF. Written as DNA, the CDR3 is TGTGCCAGACCCCAGGGCCACCGCCAAGAGACCCAGTACTTC.

The rearrangement links TRBV21-1 to TRBJ2-1; TRBD1 reflects the table's D call only, with no check against the DNA. TRBV21-1 represents a pseudogene. The CDR3 runs to 24 residues. Written as DNA, the CDR3 is TGTGCCACCCGAGAGGGGGCGTACAGGGTAGGGGGACAAACGCCGTTGGGCTCCTACAATGAGCAGTTCTTC. Its protein product is CATREGAYRVGGQTPLGSYNEQFF.

This clone was observed a handful of times. This chain links TRBV5-1 with TRBJ2-2; D is perhaps TRBD2 (5 bases). The CDR3 is 15 amino acids. Trimming took off 0 bases at V and 3 bases at J, with 9 bases between the two ends. CDR1 and CDR2 from the germline V gene are SGHRS and YFSETQ. The CDR3 DNA reads TGCGCCAGCAGCTTGGGCGGGTCGGACACCGGGGAGCTGTTTTTT. It yields the protein CASSLGGSDTGELFF. Variable domain in full (rest from reference TRBV5-1 and TRBJ2-2): KAGVTQTPRYLIKTRGQQVTLSCSPISGHRSVSWYQQTPGQGLQFLFEYFSETQRNKGNFPGRFSGRQFSNSRSEMNVSTLELGDSALYLCASSLGGSDTGELFFGEGSRLTVL.

The gene calls are TRBV4-2 and TRBJ2-1; the D gene is possibly TRBD2 (6 bases). CDR3 length: 16 residues. Germline V gene data show CDR1 as LGHNA and CDR2 as YNFKEQ. V lost 1 base and J lost 5, with 15 bases in between. The CDR3 nucleotides read TGTGCCAGCAGCCAAGCTTCCGGGACTGGACACAATGAGCAGTTCTTC. It yields the protein CASSQASGTGHNEQFF.

In its sample, this clone was seen once. V gene TRBV9 combines with J gene TRBJ2-3, with 9 bases fitting TRBD2. CDR1 is SGDLS, CDR2 YYNGEE, per germline. Trimming removed 4 bases from V and 1 base from J; junction bases left unmatched: 7. There are 16 residues in the CDR3. The CDR3 here is CASSPGTSFRTDTQYF. The CDR3 bases are TGTGCCAGCAGCCCCGGGACTAGCTTTCGCACAGATACGCAGTATTTT.

This clone showed up just a few times. The rearrangement links TRBV11-2 to TRBJ2-2, with 14 positions matching TRBD2. The J segment lost 6 bases and the V segment lost 7 bases, leaving 16 bases of the junction unmatched. The CDR3 length is 19 residues. Germline values: CDR1 SGHAT, CDR2 FQNNGV. This CDR3 reads CASTQPLGTSGSPPGELFF. In DNA, the CDR3 is TGTGCCAGCACCCAACCCCTCGGGACTAGCGGGAGTCCCCCCGGGGAGCTGTTTTTT.

The chain uses TRBV5-5 and TRBJ1-4; 8 bases map to TRBD1. V lost 6 bases, J lost 7 bases, and 8 bases stayed unmatched. There are 14 residues in the CDR3. The V gene's germline CDR1 is SGHKS and CDR2 YYEKEE (reference sequence). In DNA form, the CDR3 reads TGTGCCAGCAATCTACAGGGGGATAGTGAAAAACTGTTTTTT. It is translated as CASNLQGDSEKLFF.